Listed below are T cell receptor beta chains from one sample, sequenced in a study of T cells after yellow fever vaccination. TCRdb re-called the 5' RACE reads with MiXCR, one entry per CDR3 protein. The sample yields some 240,000 distinct CDR3 sequences, 2.5% to 3.5% seen once. This sample comprised CD4+ T cells sorted from PBMCs, obtained 10 days after the yellow fever booster vaccination. The receptors here all came from a man aged 18-30 years who received the YFV17D yellow fever vaccine. The CDR3 runs from the conserved cysteine through the conserved F or W. A D gene is named only where the DNA matches it firmly. A clone size is listed for some rows: how often the clone was seen (once, few, many), or a class if it is expanded.

-,TRBV7-2,TRBJ1-6,many,TGTGCCAGCAGCTTTACAGGGAATTCACCCCTCCACTTT,CASSFTGNSPLHF
-,TRBV2,TRBJ1-3,few,TGTGCCAGCATGGCGCAGGAAGGAAACACCATATATTTT,CASMAQEGNTIYF
-,TRBV5-1,TRBJ2-3,few,TGCGCCAGCAGCTTGGGGGGCCCCGCCACAGATACGCAGTATTTT,CASSLGGPATDTQYF
-,TRBV25-1,TRBJ2-2,-,TGTGCCAGCAGTGACCCCCGGCAGAGGCCCCCCGGGGAGCTGTTTTTT,CASSDPRQRPPGELFF
-,TRBV5-1,TRBJ2-7,few,TGCGCCAGCAGCTTGGCACGGGAGCAGTACTTC,CASSLAREQYF
-,TRBV4-3,TRBJ2-3,many,TGCGCCAGCAGCCAAGATAGGGCGGGGAGGAGCACAGATACGCAGTATTTT,CASSQDRAGRSTDTQYF
-,TRBV7-6,TRBJ2-3,many,TGTGCCAGCAGCTCGGAGGCCTCAGTGCGGGGAACAGATACGCAGTATTTT,CASSSEASVRGTDTQYF
TRBD1,TRBV4-2,TRBJ1-2,few,TGTGCCAGCAGCCAATCCCGGGACAGTTCTAACTATGGCTACACCTTC,CASSQSRDSSNYGYTF
-,TRBV4-2,TRBJ1-5,few,TGTGCCAGCAGCCAAGATGGGCAGTTCAATCAGCCCCAGCATTTT,CASSQDGQFNQPQHF
-,TRBV5-1,TRBJ1-2,few,TGCGCCAGCAGCTTGGCCGGGGGAAACTATGGCTACACCTTC,CASSLAGGNYGYTF
-,TRBV6-5,TRBJ1-6,few,TGTGCCAGCAGTTACGAGGGACCGGCCTATAATTCACCCCTCCACTTT,CASSYEGPAYNSPLHF
TRBD1,TRBV7-7,TRBJ2-7,-,TGTGCCAGCAGCACGGGACAGGGCGGCGAGCAGTACTTC,CASSTGQGGEQYF
TRBD2,TRBV5-1,TRBJ2-5,many,TGCGCCAGCAGCTTGTCAGCTAGCGGGGGAGGAGAGACCCAGTACTTC,CASSLSASGGGETQYF
-,TRBV5-1,TRBJ1-6,many,TGCGCCAGCAGCCGGGGGGCGTCTAATTCACCCCTCCACTTT,CASSRGASNSPLHF
-,TRBV9,TRBJ1-5,few,TGTGCCAGCAGCCTCTCTCAGGATCAGCCCCAGCATTTT,CASSLSQDQPQHF
-,TRBV10-3,TRBJ2-3,medium-sized,TGTGCCATCAGTGACCCCGGGACCCGAACAGATACGCAGTATTTT,CAISDPGTRTDTQYF
TRBD1,TRBV12-3/TRBV12-4,TRBJ2-7,many,TGTGCCAGCAGGAGAGGGACAGGGGGCTCCTACGAGCAGTACTTC,CASRRGTGGSYEQYF
TRBD1,TRBV18,TRBJ1-2,-,TGTGCCAGCTCATCCAGGGGGCATCGTGGCTACACCTTC,CASSSRGHRGYTF
-,TRBV5-1,TRBJ1-2,many,TGCGCCAGCAGCCCTAGACGGGGAGTCTATGGCTACACCTTC,CASSPRRGVYGYTF
-,TRBV9,TRBJ1-6,few,TGTGCCAGCAGCGCAGATGGCTATAATTCACCCCTCCACTTT,CASSADGYNSPLHF
-,TRBV12-3/TRBV12-4,TRBJ2-6,few,TGTGCCAGCACCTATGGGGGGTCTGGGGCCAACGTCCTGACTTTC,CASTYGGSGANVLTF
-,TRBV20-1,TRBJ1-4,-,TGCAGTGTCCGGGATAGGGGTGAAAAACTGTTTTTT,CSVRDRGEKLFF
TRBD1,TRBV6-1,TRBJ2-7,many,TGTGCCAGCAGTGTCGAGGGGGCCCACGAGCAGTACTTC,CASSVEGAHEQYF
TRBD1,TRBV28,TRBJ1-5,few,TGTGCCAGCAGTTCACCTACAGGGGGGACCTATCAGCCCCAGCATTTT,CASSSPTGGTYQPQHF
-,TRBV5-4,TRBJ1-2,-,TGTGCCAGCAGCTCGGCATTTTCTCGGGTCTACACCTTC,CASSSAFSRVYTF